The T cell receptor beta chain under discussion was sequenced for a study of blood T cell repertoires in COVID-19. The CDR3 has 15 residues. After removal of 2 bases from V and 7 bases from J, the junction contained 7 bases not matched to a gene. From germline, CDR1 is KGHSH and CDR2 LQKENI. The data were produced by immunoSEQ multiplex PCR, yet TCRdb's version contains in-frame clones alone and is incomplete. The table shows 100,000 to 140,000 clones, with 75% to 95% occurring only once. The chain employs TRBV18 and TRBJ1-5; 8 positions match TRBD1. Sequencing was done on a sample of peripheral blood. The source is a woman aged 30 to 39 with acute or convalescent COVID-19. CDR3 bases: TGTGCCAGCTCACCATTGTCAGGGGGCGGGCAGCCCCAGCATTTT. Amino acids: CASSPLSGGGQPQHF.